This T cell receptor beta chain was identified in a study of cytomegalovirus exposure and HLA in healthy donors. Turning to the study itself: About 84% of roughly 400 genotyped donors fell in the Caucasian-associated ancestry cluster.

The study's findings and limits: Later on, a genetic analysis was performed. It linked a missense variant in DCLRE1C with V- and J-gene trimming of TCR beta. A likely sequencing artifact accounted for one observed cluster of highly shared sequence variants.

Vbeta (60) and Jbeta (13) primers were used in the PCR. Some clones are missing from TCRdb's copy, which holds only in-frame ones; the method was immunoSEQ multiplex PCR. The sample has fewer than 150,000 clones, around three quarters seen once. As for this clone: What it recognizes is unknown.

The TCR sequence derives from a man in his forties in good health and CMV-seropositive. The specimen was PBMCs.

The CDR3 region is CATYDSGANVLTF. CDR3 DNA: TGTGCCACCTATGACTCTGGGGCCAACGTCCTGACTTTC. The chain combines TRBV6-5 with TRBJ2-6; D gene ambiguous. From germline, CDR1 is MNHEY and CDR2 SVGAGI. The CDR3 is 13 residues long. With 10 bases removed from V and 0 bases from J, the gap between germline ends came to 7 bases.